These 29 T cell receptor beta chains were sequenced from one sample in a study of T cells in Graves' hyperthyroidism and ophthalmopathy. TCR beta CDR3 regions were amplified from RNA transcripts. RT-PCR in the first round (using the HTBI primer set) targeted the TCR CDR3. TCRdb itself ran the multiplex PCR reads through MiXCR, one entry per CDR3 protein. This sample has some 690,000 distinct CDR3 sequences, with roughly 17% found just once. The material sequenced was blood. These receptors were collected from a man aged 50-59 years with Graves' hyperthyroidism.

V and J are TRBV6-5 and TRBJ2-2, with a weak D call TRBD1 (6 bases). CDR3 length equals 14 residues. Trimming took off 0 bases at V and 5 bases at J, with 7 bases between the two ends. Germline V gene lookup returns CDR1 MNHEY and CDR2 SVGAGI. The CDR3 loop reads CASSYSQGTGELFF. The CDR3 coding sequence is TGTGCCAGCAGTTACTCCCAGGGGACCGGGGAGCTGTTTTTT.

The chain employs TRBV9 and TRBJ2-1; TRBD2 matches at 7 bases. The CDR3 is made up of 16 amino acids. The V gene's germline CDR1 is SGDLS and CDR2 YYNGEE. Trimming at V came to 0 bases and at J to 3 bases, leaving 6 bases not matched to a gene. CDR3 DNA sequence: TGTGCCAGCAGCGTAGGAACGGGAGGTAGCTACAATGAGCAGTTCTTC. Protein product: CASSVGTGGSYNEQFF.

There are many counts of this clonotype. This chain connects TRBV11-2 to TRBJ2-1; D may be TRBD1 or TRBD2 (5 bases each). Trimming took 5 bases from V and 8 from J, leaving 22 bases between them. Germline values: CDR1 SGHAT, CDR2 FQNNGV. The CDR3 covers 16 residues. The CDR3 reads CASSPRERYVVHEQFF. CDR3 nucleotides: TGTGCCAGCAGCCCCAGGGAGCGTTACGTCGTCCATGAGCAGTTCTTC.

The chain is built from TRBV12-3 or TRBV12-4 and TRBJ1-1; perhaps TRBD1 as D (6 bases). The V and J ends lost 5 bases and 4 bases respectively, with 14 bases between them. CDR3 size: 14 residues. The CDR3 nucleotides read TGTGCCAGCAGTAAACAGGGCGGGGTCACTGAAGCTTTCTTT. This translates into CASSKQGGVTEAFF.

This clonotype was counted between two and nine times. This chain uses TRBV28 with TRBJ2-7; 12 nucleotides match TRBD2. V gave up 9 bases and J gave up 4 bases; unmatched junction bases: 7. CDR3 length equals 14 residues. Germline V lookup: CDR1 MDHEN, CDR2 SYDVKM. CDR3 residues: CASTPGLAGYEQYF. The CDR3 nucleotides are TGTGCCAGTACCCCTGGACTAGCGGGATACGAGCAGTACTTC. The whole variable domain, remainder taken from reference TRBV28 and TRBJ2-7, is DVKVTQSSRYLVKRTGEKVFLECVQDMDHENMFWYRQDPGLGLRLIYFSYDVKMKEKGDIPEGYSVSREKKERFSLILESASTNQTSMYLCASTPGLAGYEQYFGPGTRLTVT.

This clonotype was recorded at least ten times. The chain combines TRBV12-3 or TRBV12-4 with TRBJ1-5; D gene unclear. Trimming removed 1 base from V and 11 bases from J, with 15 bases in between. This CDR3 has 14 residues. The CDR3 DNA is TGTGCCAGCAGTTTAGGCGCGAACCCCCGGACCCAGCATTTT. Its translation is CASSLGANPRTQHF.

In this sample, this clonotype turned up a few times. The chain recombines TRBV7-9 with TRBJ1-3; possibly TRBD1 for D (5 bases). Germline CDR1 is SEHNR and CDR2 is FQNEAQ (reference sequence). Trimming shortened V by 5 bases and J by 4 bases, and 12 bases separated the two germline ends. The length of the CDR3 is 14 residues. Here the CDR3 DNA reads TGTGCCAGCAGCCTACAGGTAGAAGGAAACACCATATATTTT. Its translation is CASSLQVEGNTIYF.

This chain joins TRBV9 and TRBJ1-2, with 8 bases that match TRBD1. CDR1 SGDLS and CDR2 YYNGEE come from the germline V gene. The junction had 4 bases not matched to a gene; V was cut back by 3 bases and J by 9 bases. The CDR3 covers 12 residues. The CDR3, as DNA: TGTGCCAGCAGCGATGACAGGGGTAGCTACACCTTC. Its protein product is CASSDDRGSYTF.

In this sample, this clonotype turned up a few times. The chain recombines TRBV30 with TRBJ2-3; TRBD2 matches 8 bases. V shed 5 bases and J 1 base; nucleotides not matched to a gene: 5. CDR1 is GTSNPN and CDR2 is SVGIG in the germline V gene (reference sequence). This CDR3 is built from 14 residues. Written as DNA, the CDR3 is TGTGCCTGGGGACTCGGGAGGGGCACAGATACGCAGTATTTT. Translation: CAWGLGRGTDTQYF.

This clonotype has more than one count but fewer than ten. The chain recombines TRBV28 with TRBJ1-2; D gene uncertain. The V and J ends lost 10 bases and 4 bases respectively, with 7 bases between them. Germline lookup yields CDR1 MDHEN and CDR2 SYDVKM. The CDR3 totals 10 residues. The CDR3 sequence is CATQRYGYTF. CDR3 sequence (DNA): TGTGCCACCCAACGCTATGGCTACACCTTC.

The genes are TRBV3-1 and TRBJ2-3; D gene uncertain. Germline values: CDR1 LGHDT, CDR2 YNNKEL (reference sequence). The CDR3 runs to 14 residues. V was cut by 1 base and J by 6 bases, with 11 bases left in between. In nucleotides, the CDR3 is TGTGCCAGCAGCCAAGTTTCGTACTCCGATACGCAGTATTTT. It is translated as CASSQVSYSDTQYF.

This clonotype was seen repeatedly, ten times or more. The CDR3 nucleotides read TGCAGTGCTCTATCCGGGACTAGCGGGAGGGGCTCCTACAATGAGCAGTTCTTC. Amino acid sequence: CSALSGTSGRGSYNEQFF. The V and J genes are TRBV20-1 and TRBJ2-1; 16 bases map to TRBD2. The CDR3 totals 18 residues. V trimming: 5 bases; J trimming: 0 bases; junction bases outside the gene matches: 7. From germline, CDR1 is DFQATT and CDR2 SNEGSKA (reference sequence).

This chain connects TRBV3-1 to TRBJ2-3; D not resolved. There are 16 residues in the CDR3. CDR1 is LGHDT and CDR2 is YNNKEL in the germline V gene (reference sequence). V was pared by 1 base and J by 2 bases, with 13 bases between. For the CDR3, the DNA is TGTGCCAGCAGCCAAGTGTTACATGACTCCACAGATACGCAGTATTTT. Amino acids: CASSQVLHDSTDTQYF.

In its sample, this clonotype was seen many times. The genes are TRBV9 and TRBJ2-1; D is unresolved. V was clipped by 0 bases and J by 5 bases, with 3 bases between them. CDR3 size: 12 residues. Germline V gene sequence: CDR1 SGDLS, CDR2 YYNGEE. The CDR3: CASSVDDNEQFF. The CDR3 DNA is TGTGCCAGCAGCGTAGACGACAATGAGCAGTTCTTC.

This rearrangement joins TRBV6-1 to TRBJ2-4, with TRBD1 matching 9 bases. Trimming took 6 bases from V and 6 from J; bases not matched to a gene: 9. This CDR3 has 15 residues. The germline V gene has CDR1 MNHNS and CDR2 SASEGT. CDR3 region: CASRTTGGGGNIQYF. The CDR3 DNA sequence: TGTGCCAGCAGGACTACAGGGGGCGGGGGAAACATTCAGTACTTC.

In this sample, this clonotype turned up many times. The chain has TRBV10-3 and TRBJ2-7; D is perhaps TRBD2 (7 bases). The germline V gene encodes CDR1 ENHRY and CDR2 SYGVKD. CDR3 length equals 14 residues. Trimming shortened V by 0 bases and J by 5 bases, and 11 bases separated the two germline ends. DNA of the CDR3: TGTGCCATCAGTGAGTCGGGGGGGGCAAACGAGCAGTACTTC. It is translated as CAISESGGANEQYF.

Remarks on this clonotype: This likely comes from a read error, as the CDR3 has no conserved phenylalanine or tryptophan at its end. This chain joins TRBV15 and TRBJ2-7, with D maybe TRBD2 (5 bases). The CDR3 consists of 15 residues. Per the germline V gene, CDR1 is LNHNV and CDR2 is YYDKDF (reference sequence). The germline V and J ends were trimmed by 3 bases and 0 bases, with 12 bases remaining between them. In DNA, the CDR3 is TGTGCCACCAGCAGTGTTTTCGGGAACTCCTACGAGCAGTACTCC. As protein: CATSSVFGNSYEQYS.

There are many counts of this clonotype. The chain uses TRBV13 and TRBJ1-1; TRBD1 is a possible D gene (5 bases). Looked up from germline, CDR1 is PRHDT and CDR2 is FYEKMQ (reference sequence). This CDR3 comprises 15 residues. Trimming removed 5 bases from V and 7 bases from J, with 20 bases in between. CDR3: CASSLQGVFKSEAFF. The CDR3 nucleotides are TGTGCCAGCAGCCTTCAAGGGGTATTTAAAAGTGAAGCTTTCTTT.

This clonotype was recorded many times. This sequence joins TRBV28 and TRBJ1-1, with TRBD1 matching 7 bases. This CDR3 comprises 15 residues. J gave up 0 bases and V 4 bases, and 5 bases lay outside the gene matches. Per the germline V gene, CDR1 is MDHEN and CDR2 is SYDVKM. Here the CDR3 reads CASSSAGTVNTEAFF. CDR3 bases: TGTGCCAGCAGTTCCGCCGGGACAGTGAACACTGAAGCTTTCTTT.

There are many counts of this clonotype. V gene TRBV7-2 combines with J gene TRBJ2-7, with unresolved D. The V end was cut by 1 base, the J end by 2 bases, with 9 bases between. The CDR3 is made up of 14 amino acids. CDR1 and CDR2 from the germline V gene are SGHTA and FQGNSA. This chain's CDR3 is CASSLGKGTYEQYF. In nucleotides, the CDR3 is TGTGCCAGCAGCTTAGGAAAGGGAACCTACGAGCAGTACTTC.

This clonotype was seen a few times. The genes are TRBV5-1 and TRBJ2-1, with D perhaps matching TRBD1 (6 bases). In germline, CDR1 is SGHRS, CDR2 YFSETQ. V gave up 3 bases and J gave up 5 bases, with 15 bases separating them. The CDR3 covers 15 residues. CDR3 nucleotides: TGCGCCAGCAGCTCCTCGATTACAGGGAACAATGAGCAGTTCTTC. Encoded protein: CASSSSITGNNEQFF.

In its sample, this clonotype was seen many times. CDR3 protein: CATSDLALADRTDTQYF. The CDR3, as DNA: TGTGCCACCAGTGATTTGGCTCTAGCGGATCGCACAGATACGCAGTATTTT. The rearrangement uses TRBV24-1 and TRBJ2-3; 7 bases line up with TRBD2. The CDR3 covers 17 residues. Looked up from germline, CDR1 is KGHDR and CDR2 is SFDVKD. V lost 0 bases to trimming and J lost 1 base; unmatched junction nucleotides: 6.

This clonotype was counted between two and nine times. The chain couples TRBV3-1 to TRBJ2-7; maybe TRBD1 (6 bases). The V end was cut by 1 base, the J end by 4 bases, with 20 bases between. The CDR3 sequence is 17 residues long. Germline assignment: CDR1 LGHDT and CDR2 YNNKEL (reference sequence). CDR3 in amino acids: CASSQVTQGISVYEQYF. Here the CDR3 DNA reads TGTGCCAGCAGCCAAGTAACACAGGGAATATCCGTTTACGAGCAGTACTTC.

This clonotype was seen repeatedly, ten times or more. The chain combines TRBV20-1 with TRBJ2-4, with unresolved D. CDR3 size: 14 residues. Germline V gene lookup returns CDR1 DFQATT and CDR2 SNEGSKA (reference sequence). The V and J ends lost 2 bases and 0 bases respectively, with 8 bases between them. The chain's CDR3 is CSARFRRAKNIQYF. The CDR3 DNA is TGCAGTGCTAGATTTCGACGAGCCAAAAACATTCAGTACTTC.

The rearrangement joins TRBV11-2 to TRBJ2-5; 13 bases align to TRBD2. Losses at the gene ends were 5 bases for V and 5 bases for J; bases not matched to a gene: 14. CDR1 is SGHAT, CDR2 FQNNGV, per germline. The CDR3 consists of 18 residues. CDR3 sequence reads: CASSPRDRTSGSMETQYF. In nucleotides, the CDR3 is TGTGCCAGCAGCCCGCGGGACAGGACTAGCGGGAGTATGGAGACCCAGTACTTC.

This clonotype was seen a few times. The V call is TRBV29-1, the J call TRBJ1-5, with D unclear. This CDR3 is 14 amino acids long. CDR1 is SQVTM and CDR2 is ANQGSEA in the germline V gene. Trimming took 4 bases from V and 2 from J, leaving 12 bases between them. The CDR3 sequence is CSVATIEGNQPQHF. CDR3 DNA sequence: TGCAGCGTTGCGACGATAGAGGGCAATCAGCCCCAGCATTTT.

This chain joins TRBV24-1 and TRBJ2-7; 9 positions agree with TRBD1. This CDR3 is built from 14 residues. The germline V gene encodes CDR1 KGHDR and CDR2 SFDVKD. With V trimmed by 5 bases and J by 5 bases, 6 bases remained unmatched. CDR3 sequence reads: CATSAADRGNEQYF. CDR3 in DNA: TGTGCCACCAGTGCCGCGGACAGGGGTAACGAGCAGTACTTC.

This clonotype was observed at least ten times. Here the CDR3 reads CASSPDGSNQPQHF. Written as DNA, the CDR3 is TGTGCCAGCAGTCCGGACGGGAGCAATCAGCCCCAGCATTTT. This rearrangement joins TRBV2 to TRBJ1-5; no reliable D call. Trimming pared 5 bases from V and 1 base from J, leaving 9 bases between. The germline gives CDR1 SNHLY, CDR2 FYNNEI. There are 14 residues in the CDR3.

The chain combines TRBV9 with TRBJ2-1; 10 bases fit TRBD2. Germline V gene data show CDR1 as SGDLS and CDR2 as YYNGEE. This CDR3 contains 14 residues. The junction had 6 bases not matched to a gene; V was cut back by 2 bases and J by 10 bases. The CDR3 region has the DNA TGTGCCAGCAGCGTGCCTAGCGGGAGATCAGAGCAGTTCTTC. It is translated as CASSVPSGRSEQFF.